The present TCR beta chain was sequenced within a study of T cell responses to AZD1222 COVID-19 vaccine. Germline assignment: CDR1 MNHEY and CDR2 SVGAGI. The ends lost 6 bases at V and 3 bases at J; junction bases unmatched: 4. The CDR3 runs 14 residues. Libraries were prepared by immunoSEQ multiplex PCR; TCRdb keeps only in-frame clonotypes and omits some of them. The profile shows roughly 150,000 clones, over 75% of them singletons. Sample: peripheral blood, taken on day 0 of AZD1222 vaccination. The rearrangement uses TRBV6-5 and TRBJ1-4; TRBD1 agrees at 7 bases. The receptor was isolated from an adult in good health. CDR3: CASSPGTANEKLFF. In DNA, the CDR3 is TGTGCCAGCAGCCCCGGGACAGCTAATGAAAAACTGTTTTTT.